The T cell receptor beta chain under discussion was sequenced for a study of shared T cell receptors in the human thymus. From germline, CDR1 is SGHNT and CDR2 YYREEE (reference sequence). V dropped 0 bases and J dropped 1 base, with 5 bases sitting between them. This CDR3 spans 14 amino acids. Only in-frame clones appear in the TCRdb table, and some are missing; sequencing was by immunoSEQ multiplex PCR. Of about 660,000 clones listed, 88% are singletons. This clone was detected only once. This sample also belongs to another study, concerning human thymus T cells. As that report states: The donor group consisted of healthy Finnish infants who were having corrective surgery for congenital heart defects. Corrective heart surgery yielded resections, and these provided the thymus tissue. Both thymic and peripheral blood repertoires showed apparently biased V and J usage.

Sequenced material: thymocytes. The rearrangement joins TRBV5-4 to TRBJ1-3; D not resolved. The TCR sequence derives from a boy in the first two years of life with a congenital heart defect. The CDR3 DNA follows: TGTGCCAGCAGCTTGGCCGGGTCTGGAAACACCATATATTTT. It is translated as CASSLAGSGNTIYF.